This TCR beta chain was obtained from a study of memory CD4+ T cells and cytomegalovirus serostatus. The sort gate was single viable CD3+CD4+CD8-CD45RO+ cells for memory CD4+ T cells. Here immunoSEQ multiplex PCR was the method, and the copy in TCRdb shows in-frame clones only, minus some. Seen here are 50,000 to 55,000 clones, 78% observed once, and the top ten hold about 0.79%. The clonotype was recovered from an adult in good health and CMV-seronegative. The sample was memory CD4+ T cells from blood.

CDR3 in DNA: TGTGCCAAAACAGGGGCGGACAACACCATATATTTT. Translation: CAKTGADNTIYF. The V gene is TRBV2, the J gene TRBJ1-3; 7 bases are shared with TRBD1. Germline V gives CDR1 SNHLY, CDR2 FYNNEI. The CDR3 loop spans 12 amino acids. Trimming cost V 10 bases and J 7 bases; bases outside gene matches: 7.